This T cell receptor beta chain was captured in a study of beta chain features in type 1 diabetes. Overall study findings and caveats: TCRB CDR3 length was moderately but significantly reduced in all four CD4+ subsets of Type 1 diabetes patients. VDJ junctions from patients with type 1 diabetes contained fewer insertions and more deletions.

TCRB transcripts that were expressed got sequenced, as all of the isolated RNA had been reverse transcribed. Measured with immunoSEQ multiplex PCR; TCRdb has only the in-frame clones, and not every one. The top ten hold around 0.017% of the sample, which has over 200,000 clones, roughly 10% seen once. CD4+ naive, central memory, regulatory and stem cell-like memory subsets were isolated by sorting on CD45RO/CCR7/CD25/CD127/CD95/CD27. With 0 bases removed from V and 5 bases from J, the gap between germline ends came to 14 bases. Germline CDR1 reads SGDLS; CDR2 reads YYNGEE. This CDR3 comprises 15 residues. This clone was detected a few times. Its antigen is unknown.

This clonotype originated in a man aged 25 to 45 with type 1 diabetes. The genes are TRBV9 and TRBJ1-1; D is undetermined. Sequenced: naive CD4+ T cells from blood. The CDR3 reads CASSVDGERRTEAFF. In DNA form, the CDR3 reads TGTGCCAGCAGCGTAGACGGGGAAAGGCGGACTGAAGCTTTCTTT.